Below, 17 T cell receptor beta chains from the same sample are listed, as sequenced in a study of blood T cell repertoires in COVID-19. TCRdb keeps only in-frame clones here, not all; method: immunoSEQ multiplex PCR. The table includes approximately 330,000 clones, roughly 90% detected once. The sequenced sample was peripheral blood. The receptors shown here come from a young man with COVID-19, enrolled during active disease.

The chain has TRBV27 and TRBJ2-7, with 13 bases aligning to TRBD2. The trim removed 4 bases at V and 4 bases at J, leaving 7 bases unmatched. This CDR3 contains 16 residues. Germline V gene sequence: CDR1 MNHEY, CDR2 SMNVEV (reference sequence). The CDR3 DNA follows: TGTGCCAGCAGTTCCGCCGGGACTAGCGGGACTTACGAGCAGTACTTC. This translates into CASSSAGTSGTYEQYF.

The chain carries TRBV19 and TRBJ2-2; D remains unclear. This CDR3 spans 15 amino acids. The germline CDR1 and CDR2 sequences are LNHDA and SQIVND (reference sequence). The V end was cut by 8 bases, the J end by 0 bases, with 13 bases between. Here the CDR3 reads CASLRRSSNTGELFF. The CDR3, as DNA: TGTGCCAGTTTGAGGCGGAGTTCGAACACCGGGGAGCTGTTTTTT.

The rearrangement joins TRBV27 to TRBJ2-7; D is undetermined. Germline V CDR1 and CDR2: MNHEY, SMNVEV (reference sequence). The CDR3 extends over 14 amino acids. With 5 bases removed from V and 6 bases from J, the gap between germline ends came to 17 bases. CDR3: CASSPRPQVSEQYF. CDR3 in DNA: TGTGCCAGCAGTCCGCGCCCCCAGGTATCCGAGCAGTACTTC.

The chain couples TRBV9 to TRBJ2-1; perhaps TRBD2 as D (6 bases). V was pared by 0 bases and J by 6 bases, with 13 bases between. The germline V gene has CDR1 SGDLS and CDR2 YYNGEE. The CDR3 is 15 amino acids. CDR3 DNA sequence: TGTGCCAGCAGCGTAGGGTCAGGGACTGGCAATGAGCAGTTCTTC. It codes for CASSVGSGTGNEQFF.

This clone was detected a few times. The CDR3 loop reads CASSLVQGAGNQPQHF. The CDR3 DNA is TGCGCCAGCAGCTTGGTACAGGGGGCAGGAAATCAGCCCCAGCATTTT. This chain uses TRBV5-1 with TRBJ1-5, with TRBD1 matching over 9 bases. The CDR3 runs to 16 residues. V was clipped by 0 bases and J by 4 bases; unmatched bases: 5. Germline loops: CDR1 SGHRS, CDR2 YFSETQ.

In its sample, this clone was seen once. The rearrangement joins TRBV27 to TRBJ2-5, with TRBD2 identical over 13 bases. J lost 6 bases, V lost 7 bases, and 11 bases had no gene match. Germline V lookup: CDR1 MNHEY, CDR2 SMNVEV (reference sequence). The CDR3 sequence is 16 residues long. CDR3 nucleotide sequence: TGTGCCAGCACCCCGCTACTAGCGGGAGGGCCAAAGACCCAGTACTTC. This sequence encodes CASTPLLAGGPKTQYF.

V and J are TRBV5-8 and TRBJ2-7, with 8 nucleotides matching TRBD2. This CDR3 has 14 amino acids. Germline CDR1 is SGHTS and CDR2 is YDEGEE. Losses at the gene ends were 7 bases for V and 2 bases for J; bases not matched to a gene: 8. CDR3 sequence (DNA): TGTGCCAGCGAACAGGAGCGGGGGCCCTACGAGCAGTACTTC. Translated: CASEQERGPYEQYF.

The rearrangement uses TRBV28 and TRBJ1-1; maybe TRBD1 (6 bases). This CDR3 spans 14 amino acids. In germline, CDR1 is MDHEN, CDR2 SYDVKM. V was cut by 5 bases and J by 7 bases, with 17 bases left in between. The CDR3 coding sequence is TGTGCCAGCAGTGAGAGGACAGCAACCGTTGAAGCTTTCTTT. Translation gives CASSERTATVEAFF.

The genes are TRBV5-1 and TRBJ1-5; TRBD1 might be the D (6 bases). The ends were cut back, 0 bases at V and 1 base at J, with 14 bases in the middle. The length of the CDR3 is 17 residues. The germline gives CDR1 SGHRS, CDR2 YFSETQ. In DNA form, the CDR3 reads TGCGCCAGCAGCTTGGGGGCCTCAGGGGCGAGCAATCAGCCCCAGCATTTT. Amino acids: CASSLGASGASNQPQHF.

This chain joins TRBV19 and TRBJ2-1, with 14 bases aligning to TRBD2. Germline assignment: CDR1 LNHDA and CDR2 SQIVND (reference sequence). J was trimmed by 0 bases and V by 7 bases; bases with no gene match: 11. This CDR3 has 19 residues. The CDR3 DNA reads as TGTGCCAGTACCCCCAGGACTAGCGGGAGGATGGGCTCCTACAATGAGCAGTTCTTC. This gives the protein CASTPRTSGRMGSYNEQFF.

This CDR3 reads CASSASTSGDPYEQYF. The CDR3 nucleotides are TGTGCCAGCAGCGCGTCGACTAGCGGGGACCCCTACGAGCAGTACTTC. The chain joins TRBV9 to TRBJ2-7, with 11 bases fitting TRBD2. The CDR3 sequence is 16 residues long. Germline CDR1 and CDR2: SGDLS and YYNGEE. The V gene end was trimmed by 3 bases and the J gene end by 2 bases; junction bases not matched to a gene: 7.

The chain joins TRBV7-3 to TRBJ2-7; 15 nucleotides agree with TRBD2. This CDR3 is 16 amino acids long. The V segment lost 2 bases and the J segment 7 bases; nucleotides outside the gene matches: 6. Germline CDR1 reads SGHTA; CDR2 reads FQGTGA. The CDR3, as DNA: TGTGCCAGCAGCTTAGGACTAGCGGGAGGGCCATGGGAGCAGTACTTC. This sequence encodes CASSLGLAGGPWEQYF.

The chain recombines TRBV5-5 with TRBJ2-1, with D unclear. The CDR3 contains 15 residues. V was shortened by 4 bases and J by 3 bases, with 14 bases between the two germline ends. The germline gives CDR1 SGHKS, CDR2 YYEKEE (reference sequence). CDR3 region: CASSLEARVYNEQFF. The CDR3 DNA reads TGTGCCAGCAGCCTGGAAGCCCGGGTCTACAATGAGCAGTTCTTC.

The V call is TRBV24-1, the J call TRBJ1-1, with D perhaps matching TRBD1 (5 bases). Germline V gene sequence: CDR1 KGHDR, CDR2 SFDVKD. V lost 8 bases, J lost 3 bases, and 12 bases lay in between. The CDR3 is made up of 13 amino acids. The CDR3 sequence is CATKAQDHTEAFF. Written as DNA, the CDR3 is TGTGCCACCAAAGCACAGGATCACACTGAAGCTTTCTTT.

This rearrangement joins TRBV24-1 to TRBJ1-5; 8 bases agree with TRBD1. Unmatched junction bases numbered 3, after V lost 7 bases and J lost 5 bases. The CDR3 is made up of 13 amino acids. CDR1 KGHDR and CDR2 SFDVKD come from the germline V gene. The DNA for the CDR3 is TGTGCCACCAGCGGACAGGGCCATCAGCCCCAGCATTTT. Its protein is CATSGQGHQPQHF.

The chain has TRBV19 and TRBJ1-2; TRBD1 agrees at 9 bases. Per germline, CDR1 LNHDA and CDR2 SQIVND (reference sequence). The junction had 13 bases not matched to a gene; V was cut back by 3 bases and J by 8 bases. The CDR3 runs 16 residues. The CDR3, as DNA: TGTGCCAGTAGTATCGGAAGACTACAGGGGGCGCTGGGCTACACCTTC. Translation gives CASSIGRLQGALGYTF.

The J gene is TRBJ2-7, the V gene TRBV15; D perhaps matches TRBD2 (5 bases). This CDR3 has 18 amino acids. V gave up 1 base and J gave up 2 bases, with 21 bases separating them. CDR1 is LNHNV, CDR2 YYDKDF, per germline (reference sequence). The DNA of the CDR3 is TGTGCCACCAGCAGAGTAATCTCGATCAGCGGAATAACCTACGAGCAGTACTTC. Translation: CATSRVISISGITYEQYF. The whole variable domain, remainder taken from reference TRBV15 and TRBJ2-7, is DAMVIQNPRYQVTQFGKPVTLSCSQTLNHNVMYWYQQKSSQAPKLLFHYYDKDFNNEADTPDNFQSRRPNTSFCFLDIRSPGLGDTAMYLCATSRVISISGITYEQYFGPGTRLTVT.